The rows below give T cell receptor beta chains drawn from one sample of a study of T cells in Graves' hyperthyroidism and ophthalmopathy. In TCRdb, the multiplex PCR reads were re-called with MiXCR into one record per CDR3 protein. Of 560,000 or so distinct CDR3 sequences listed, just under 20% are singletons. Sequenced: blood. The receptors shown here come from a man aged 35-49 years with Graves' ophthalmopathy. CDR3s include the opening cysteine and the closing phenylalanine or tryptophan. Each record gives: CDR3 protein, CDR3 DNA, D gene, J gene, clone size, V gene. The D gene is left open where the match is weak. The size of a clone is reported for some rows only, either as once, few or many, or as a class for expanded clones.

CASSGRMGDTQYF	TGTGCCAGCAGTGGACGGATGGGAGATACGCAGTATTTT	.	TRBJ2-3	many	TRBV12-3/TRBV12-4
CATSRGQGTGELFF	TGTGCCACTAGCAGGGGGCAGGGGACCGGGGAGCTGTTTTTT	TRBD1	TRBJ2-2	few	TRBV3-1
CASIWSRMGLEQYF	TGTGCCAGCATATGGTCCAGAATGGGGCTCGAGCAGTACTTC	.	TRBJ2-7	few	TRBV6-5
CASRNTGAMTDTQYF	TGTGCCAGCAGAAACACAGGGGCGATGACAGATACGCAGTATTTT	TRBD1	TRBJ2-3	many	TRBV7-9
CGSVGPNQETQYF	TGTGGTAGTGTGGGTCCTAACCAAGAGACCCAGTACTTC	.	TRBJ2-5	many	TRBV20-1
CATSTGANSFTQYF	TGTGCCACCAGCACCGGAGCGAACAGTTTTACGCAGTATTTT	.	TRBJ2-3	.	TRBV15
CASSPLASYNEQFF	TGTGCCAGCAGCCCGTTGGCCTCCTACAATGAGCAGTTCTTC	.	TRBJ2-1	few	TRBV7-9
CSVPSPGGYNEKLFF	TGCAGCGTTCCTTCCCCTGGGGGTTATAATGAAAAACTGTTTTTT	.	TRBJ1-4	few	TRBV29-1
CASLAGLFTGELFF	TGTGCCAGTTTAGCGGGACTCTTCACCGGGGAGCTGTTTTTT	TRBD2	TRBJ2-2	.	TRBV19
CASSPSTAIYGYTF	TGTGCCAGCAGCCCCTCTACAGCTATCTATGGCTACACCTTC	.	TRBJ1-2	few	TRBV7-2
CASSSTANTEAFF	TGTGCCAGCAGCTCGACAGCGAACACTGAAGCTTTCTTT	.	TRBJ1-1	many	TRBV28
CASSEVFGAKSSPLHF	TGTGCCAGCAGTGAAGTATTCGGAGCAAAATCTTCACCCCTCCACTTT	.	TRBJ1-6	.	TRBV6-1
CASSLIWGLLGNEQFF	TGTGCCAGCAGCTTGATATGGGGCCTTCTAGGGAATGAGCAGTTCTTC	.	TRBJ2-1	.	TRBV7-9
CASSSRVEQFF	TGTGCCAGCAGTTCCAGGGTTGAGCAGTTCTTC	.	TRBJ2-1	few	TRBV28
CASSGTAFTGELFF	TGTGCCAGCAGCGGGACTGCATTCACCGGGGAGCTGTTTTTT	.	TRBJ2-2	.	TRBV6-4
CASSGHPSVYGYTF	TGTGCCAGCAGTGGACACCCGAGTGTCTATGGCTACACCTTC	.	TRBJ1-2	few	TRBV6-1
CASSRAGQGSNQPQHF	TGTGCCAGCAGCCGAGCGGGACAGGGGTCCAATCAGCCCCAGCATTTT	TRBD1	TRBJ1-5	.	TRBV7-2
CASSLDPGGVYGYTF	TGTGCCAGCAGCTTAGACCCAGGGGGCGTTTATGGCTACACCTTC	TRBD1	TRBJ1-2	.	TRBV7-6
CASRIPGQEIYF	TGTGCCAGCAGGATCCCGGGACAGGAGATATATTTT	TRBD1	TRBJ1-3	few	TRBV6-1
CSARGQDYNNQPQHF	TGCAGTGCTAGAGGTCAGGATTATAACAATCAGCCCCAGCATTTT	.	TRBJ1-5	.	TRBV20-1
CAWEPGLAAETQYF	TGTGCCTGGGAACCGGGACTAGCTGCGGAGACCCAGTACTTC	TRBD2	TRBJ2-5	.	TRBV30
CSARLAGGKSYNEQFF	TGCAGTGCTAGACTCGCGGGGGGGAAGTCCTACAATGAGCAGTTCTTC	TRBD2	TRBJ2-1	.	TRBV20-1
CASSLVEADYEQYF	TGTGCCAGCAGCTTGGTGGAGGCGGACTACGAGCAGTACTTC	.	TRBJ2-7	few	TRBV5-5
CASRASSGTIYGYTF	TGTGCCAGCAGAGCCTCCTCGGGGACAATCTATGGCTACACCTTC	.	TRBJ1-2	many	TRBV6-1
CASSYLGSYNEQFF	TGTGCCAGCAGTTACCTAGGGTCCTACAATGAGCAGTTCTTC	.	TRBJ2-1	many	TRBV6-2/TRBV6-3
CASSQQAGPNTGELFF	TGTGCCAGCAGCCAACAGGCGGGGCCGAACACCGGGGAGCTGTTTTTT	.	TRBJ2-2	few	TRBV7-8
CASSRFAWTSGNTGELFF	TGTGCCAGCAGCCGCTTCGCCTGGACTAGCGGGAACACCGGGGAGCTGTTTTTT	TRBD2	TRBJ2-2	many	TRBV7-8
CASSHRGFGETQYF	TGTGCCAGCAGTCACCGCGGGTTCGGTGAGACCCAGTACTTC	.	TRBJ2-5	.	TRBV6-1
CASSSDISYTF	TGTGCCAGCAGCTCAGACATATCCTACACCTTC	.	TRBJ1-2	few	TRBV7-2
CASSFGGSNNEQYF	TGTGCCAGCAGCTTCGGGGGGTCTAACAACGAGCAGTACTTC	TRBD2	TRBJ2-7	many	TRBV11-3
CSARDVGLAGGTGELFF	TGCAGTGCTAGGGATGTGGGACTAGCGGGAGGGACCGGGGAGCTGTTTTTT	TRBD2	TRBJ2-2	.	TRBV20-1
CASSQPRAPDTQYF	TGTGCCAGCAGCCAGCCCAGGGCCCCAGATACGCAGTATTTT	.	TRBJ2-3	few	TRBV5-5